This T cell receptor (beta chain) derives from a study of blood T cell repertoires in COVID-19. About the study: Nucleic acid was either cDNA or gDNA, and it came from T cells, B-cell-depleted T cells, or PBMCs.

Using immunoSEQ multiplex PCR, the repertoire was profiled, and TCRdb retains in-frame clones only, with some absent. Here the sample spans under 150,000 clones, 80% being singletons. The CDR3 runs 13 residues. With 4 bases removed from V and 3 bases from J, the gap between germline ends came to 10 bases. Germline lookup yields CDR1 MDHEN and CDR2 SYDVKM. The clonotype was recovered from a man aged 65 to 79 with acute or convalescent COVID-19. Input material: peripheral blood. The chain joins TRBV28 to TRBJ2-7; the D gene is possibly TRBD2 (5 bases). CDR3: CASSSLRDYEQYF. The CDR3 DNA sequence: TGTGCCAGCAGTTCACTCCGGGACTACGAGCAGTACTTC.